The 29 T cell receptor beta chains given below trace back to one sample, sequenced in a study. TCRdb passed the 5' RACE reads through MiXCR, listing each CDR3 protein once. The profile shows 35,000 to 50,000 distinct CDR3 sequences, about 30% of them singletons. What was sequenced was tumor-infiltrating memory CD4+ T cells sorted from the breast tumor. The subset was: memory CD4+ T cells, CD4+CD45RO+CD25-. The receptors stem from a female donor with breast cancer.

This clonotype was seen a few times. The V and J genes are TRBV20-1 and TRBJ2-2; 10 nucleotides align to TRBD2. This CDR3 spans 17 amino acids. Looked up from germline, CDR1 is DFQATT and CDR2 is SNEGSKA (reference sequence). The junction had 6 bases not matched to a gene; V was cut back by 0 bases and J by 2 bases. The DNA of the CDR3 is TGCAGTGCTAGAGATCGTTGGACTAGCGGTAACACCGGGGAGCTGTTTTTT. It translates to CSARDRWTSGNTGELFF.

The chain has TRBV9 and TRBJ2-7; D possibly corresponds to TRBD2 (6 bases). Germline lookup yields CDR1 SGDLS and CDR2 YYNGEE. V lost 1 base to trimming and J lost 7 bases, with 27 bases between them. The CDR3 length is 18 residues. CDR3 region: CASSVRLLFGTVVCEQYF. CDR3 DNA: TGTGCCAGCAGCGTACGTTTATTATTTGGGACTGTCGTATGTGAGCAGTACTTC.

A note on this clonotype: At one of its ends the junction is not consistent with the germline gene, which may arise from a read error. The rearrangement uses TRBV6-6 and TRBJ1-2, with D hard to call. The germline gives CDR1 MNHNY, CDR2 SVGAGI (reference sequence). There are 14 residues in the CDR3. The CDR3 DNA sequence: TGTGCCAGCAGTACTACAGACATCCCTTATGACTACACCTTC. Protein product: CASSTTDIPYDYTF.

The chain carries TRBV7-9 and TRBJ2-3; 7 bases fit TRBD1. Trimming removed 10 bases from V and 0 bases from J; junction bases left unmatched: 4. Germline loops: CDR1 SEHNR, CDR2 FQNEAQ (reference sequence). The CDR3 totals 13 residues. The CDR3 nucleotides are TGTGCCAACGGACAGGAGAGCACAGATACGCAGTATTTT. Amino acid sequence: CANGQESTDTQYF.

In DNA, the CDR3 is TGTGCCAGCATCATGGACAGACCCGGGGGGGCCAACGTCCTGACTTTC. This translates into CASIMDRPGGANVLTF. The V and J genes are TRBV7-9 and TRBJ2-6; D may be TRBD1 (6 bases). Between the trimmed V and J ends, which lost 7 bases and 4 bases, there was a span of 17 bases. The CDR3 runs to 16 residues. CDR1 is SEHNR, CDR2 FQNEAQ, per germline (reference sequence).

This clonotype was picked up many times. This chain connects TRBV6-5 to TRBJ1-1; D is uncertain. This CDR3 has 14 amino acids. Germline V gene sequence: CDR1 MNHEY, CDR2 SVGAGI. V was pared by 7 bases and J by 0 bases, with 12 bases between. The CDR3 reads CASIPDGLNTEAFF. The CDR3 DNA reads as TGTGCCAGCATCCCAGACGGGTTGAACACTGAAGCTTTCTTT.

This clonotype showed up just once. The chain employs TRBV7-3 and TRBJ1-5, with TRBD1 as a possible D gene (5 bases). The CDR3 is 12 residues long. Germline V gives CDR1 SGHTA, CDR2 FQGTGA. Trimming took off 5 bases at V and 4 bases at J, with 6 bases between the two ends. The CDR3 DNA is TGTGCCAGCAGCCGGGGGAATCAGCCCCAGCATTTT. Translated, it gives CASSRGNQPQHF.

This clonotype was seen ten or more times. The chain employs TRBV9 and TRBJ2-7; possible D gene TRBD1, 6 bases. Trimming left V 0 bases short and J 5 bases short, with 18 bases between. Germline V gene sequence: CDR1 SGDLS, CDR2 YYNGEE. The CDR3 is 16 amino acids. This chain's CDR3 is CASSVAEGRGFDEQYF. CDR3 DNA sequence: TGTGCCAGCAGCGTAGCCGAGGGAAGGGGGTTCGACGAGCAGTACTTC.

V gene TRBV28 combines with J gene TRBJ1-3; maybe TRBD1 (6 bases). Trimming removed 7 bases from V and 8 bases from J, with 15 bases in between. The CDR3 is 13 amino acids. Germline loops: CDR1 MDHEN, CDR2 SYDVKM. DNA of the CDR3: TGTGCCAGCACCCGGACAGATCTATACACCATATATTTT. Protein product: CASTRTDLYTIYF. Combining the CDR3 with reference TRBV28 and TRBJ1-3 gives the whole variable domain DVKVTQSSRYLVKRTGEKVFLECVQDMDHENMFWYRQDPGLGLRLIYFSYDVKMKEKGDIPEGYSVSREKKERFSLILESASTNQTSMYLCASTRTDLYTIYFGEGSWLTVV.

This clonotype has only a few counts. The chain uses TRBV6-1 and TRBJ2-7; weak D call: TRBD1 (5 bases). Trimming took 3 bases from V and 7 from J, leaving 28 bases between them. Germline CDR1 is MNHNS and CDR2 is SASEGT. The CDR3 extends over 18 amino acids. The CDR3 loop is CASSDARLWGKTPGEQYF. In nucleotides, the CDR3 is TGTGCCAGCAGTGACGCACGATTATGGGGCAAAACCCCCGGTGAGCAGTACTTC.

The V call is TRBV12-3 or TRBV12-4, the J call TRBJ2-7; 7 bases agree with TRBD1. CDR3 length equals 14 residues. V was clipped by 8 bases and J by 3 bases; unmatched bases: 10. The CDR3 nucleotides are TGTGCCAGCGGACTCGGGGACAGCCGCTACGAGCAGTACTTC. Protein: CASGLGDSRYEQYF.

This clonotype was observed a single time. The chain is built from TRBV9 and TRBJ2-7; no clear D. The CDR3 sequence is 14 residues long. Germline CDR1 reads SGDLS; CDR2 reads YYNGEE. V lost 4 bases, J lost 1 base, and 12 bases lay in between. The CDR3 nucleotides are TGTGCCAGCAGCCTGGTGGACGGTTCCTACGAGCAGTACTTC. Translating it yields CASSLVDGSYEQYF.

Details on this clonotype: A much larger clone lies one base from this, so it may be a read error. CDR3 sequence reads: CASSGTVGGRTYEQYF. CDR3 bases: TGCGCCAGCAGCGGAACAGTGGGCGGGAGGACCTACGAGCAGTACTTC. The J gene is TRBJ2-7, the V gene TRBV5-1, with 8 bases lining up with TRBD2. Trimming at V came to 4 bases and at J to 2 bases, leaving 11 bases not matched to a gene. From germline, CDR1 is SGHRS and CDR2 YFSETQ. The CDR3 consists of 16 residues.

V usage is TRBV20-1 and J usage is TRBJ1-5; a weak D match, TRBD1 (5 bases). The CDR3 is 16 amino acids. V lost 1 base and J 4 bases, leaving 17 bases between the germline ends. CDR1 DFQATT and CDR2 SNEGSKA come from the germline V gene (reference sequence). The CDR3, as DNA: TGCAGTGCTAGAGGCGGGGCTCTCCTACTAAATCAGCCCCAGCATTTT. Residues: CSARGGALLLNQPQHF.

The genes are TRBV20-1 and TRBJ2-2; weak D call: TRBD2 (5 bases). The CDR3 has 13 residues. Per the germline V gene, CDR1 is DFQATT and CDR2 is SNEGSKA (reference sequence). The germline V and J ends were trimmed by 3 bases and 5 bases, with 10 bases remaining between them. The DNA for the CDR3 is TGCAGTGCTAGCGGGGAGATAACCGGGGAGCTGTTTTTT. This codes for CSASGEITGELFF.

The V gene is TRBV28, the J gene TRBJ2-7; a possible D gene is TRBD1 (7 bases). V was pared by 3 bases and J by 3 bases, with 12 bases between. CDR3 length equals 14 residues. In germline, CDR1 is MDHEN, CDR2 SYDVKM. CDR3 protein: CASSFQGGNYEQYF. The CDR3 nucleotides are TGTGCCAGCAGTTTCCAGGGGGGAAACTACGAGCAGTACTTC.

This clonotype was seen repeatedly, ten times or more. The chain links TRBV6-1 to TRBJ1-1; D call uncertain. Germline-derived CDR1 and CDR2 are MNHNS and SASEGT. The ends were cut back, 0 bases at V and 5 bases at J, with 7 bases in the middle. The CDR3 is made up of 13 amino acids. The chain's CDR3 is CASSEAGWTEAFF. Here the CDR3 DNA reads TGTGCCAGCAGTGAAGCAGGTTGGACTGAAGCTTTCTTT.

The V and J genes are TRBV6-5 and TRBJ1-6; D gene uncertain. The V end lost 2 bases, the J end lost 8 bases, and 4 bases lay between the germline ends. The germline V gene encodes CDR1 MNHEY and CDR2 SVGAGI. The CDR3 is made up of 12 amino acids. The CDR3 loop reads CASSYGDSPLHF. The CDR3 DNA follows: TGTGCCAGCAGTTACGGGGATTCACCCCTCCACTTT.

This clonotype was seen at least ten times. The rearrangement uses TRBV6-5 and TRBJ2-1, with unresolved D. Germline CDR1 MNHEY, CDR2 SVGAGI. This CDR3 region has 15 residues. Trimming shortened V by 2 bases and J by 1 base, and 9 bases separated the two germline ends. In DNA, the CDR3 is TGTGCCAGCAGTTACAGGCCGAGGTCCTACAATGAGCAGTTCTTC. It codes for CASSYRPRSYNEQFF.

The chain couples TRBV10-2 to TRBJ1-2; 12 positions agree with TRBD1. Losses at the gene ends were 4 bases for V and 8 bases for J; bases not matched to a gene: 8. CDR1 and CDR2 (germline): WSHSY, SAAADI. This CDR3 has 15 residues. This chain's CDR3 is CASSGRDRGREGYTF. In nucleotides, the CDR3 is TGCGCCAGCAGTGGCCGGGACAGGGGGCGCGAGGGCTACACCTTC.

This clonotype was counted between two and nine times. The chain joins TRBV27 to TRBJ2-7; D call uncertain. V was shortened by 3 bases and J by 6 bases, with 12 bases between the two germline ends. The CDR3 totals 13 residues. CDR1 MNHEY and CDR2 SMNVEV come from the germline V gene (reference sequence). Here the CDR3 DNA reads TGTGCCAGCAGTTTCCAGCCCTTCTCCGAGCAGTACTTC. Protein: CASSFQPFSEQYF.

The CDR3 is CASSLWTPQETQYF. The CDR3 nucleotides read TGCGCCAGCAGCTTATGGACACCACAAGAGACCCAGTACTTC. V usage is TRBV5-1 and J usage is TRBJ2-5; D perhaps matches TRBD1 (5 bases). Deletions cut 2 bases from V and 2 bases from J, with 10 bases between. Germline values: CDR1 SGHRS, CDR2 YFSETQ. The CDR3 length is 14 residues.

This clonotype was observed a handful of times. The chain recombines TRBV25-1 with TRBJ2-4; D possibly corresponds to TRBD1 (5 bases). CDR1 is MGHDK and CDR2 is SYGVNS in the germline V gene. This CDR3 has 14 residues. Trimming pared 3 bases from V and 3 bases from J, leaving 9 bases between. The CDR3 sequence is CASSDRQGKNIQYF. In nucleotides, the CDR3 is TGTGCCAGCAGTGATCGGCAGGGCAAAAACATTCAGTACTTC.

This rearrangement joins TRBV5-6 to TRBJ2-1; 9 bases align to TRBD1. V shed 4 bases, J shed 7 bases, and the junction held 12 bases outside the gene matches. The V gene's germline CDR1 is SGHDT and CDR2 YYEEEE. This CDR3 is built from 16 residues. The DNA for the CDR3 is TGTGCCAGCAGCCTTTTCTTGGACAGGGGAGGGAATGAGCAGTTCTTC. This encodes CASSLFLDRGGNEQFF.

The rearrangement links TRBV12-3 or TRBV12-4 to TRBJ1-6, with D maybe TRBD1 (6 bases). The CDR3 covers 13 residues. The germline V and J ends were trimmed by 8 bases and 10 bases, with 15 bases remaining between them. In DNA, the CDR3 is TGTGCCAGCGCGACTCAGGGGTCCTCACCCCTCCACTTT. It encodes CASATQGSSPLHF.

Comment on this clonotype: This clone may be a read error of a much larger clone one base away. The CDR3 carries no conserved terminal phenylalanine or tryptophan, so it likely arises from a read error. The CDR3 DNA reads as TGTGCCAGCAGTCTATATAGCAATCAGCCCCAGCATTCT. This sequence encodes CASSLYSNQPQHS. The chain recombines TRBV12-3 or TRBV12-4 with TRBJ1-5; no clear D gene. V gave up 5 bases and J gave up 0 bases, with 5 bases separating them. The CDR3 spans 13 residues.

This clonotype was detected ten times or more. CDR3: CSVALLPGANVLTF. The CDR3 region has the DNA TGCAGCGTTGCCCTTCTACCTGGGGCCAACGTCCTGACTTTC. This chain joins TRBV29-1 and TRBJ2-6; D uncertain. This CDR3 has 14 residues. The germline CDR1 and CDR2 sequences are SQVTM and ANQGSEA. The V gene lost 4 bases and the J gene lost 2 bases, with 9 bases spanning the gap.

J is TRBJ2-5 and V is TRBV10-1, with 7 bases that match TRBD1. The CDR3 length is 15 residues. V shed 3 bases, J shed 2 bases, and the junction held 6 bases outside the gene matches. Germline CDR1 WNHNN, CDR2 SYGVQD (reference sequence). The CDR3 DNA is TGCGCCAGCAGTGATCACAGGGGAAATCAAGAGACCCAGTACTTC. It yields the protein CASSDHRGNQETQYF.

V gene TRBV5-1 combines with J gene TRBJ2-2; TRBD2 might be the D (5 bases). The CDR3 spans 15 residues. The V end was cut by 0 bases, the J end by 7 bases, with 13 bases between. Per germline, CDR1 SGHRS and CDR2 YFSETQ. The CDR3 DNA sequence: TGCGCCAGCAGCTTGGCCGGGCAGGCGGGCGGGGAGCTGTTTTTT. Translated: CASSLAGQAGGELFF.